These 8 T cell receptor beta chains originate from one sample sequenced in a study of post-analysis software for immune sequencing data. The study's findings and limits: TRBV5-6, TRBV5-1 and TRBV20-1 belonged to a set of about 5 TRBV segments that were more frequent in patients than controls.

Each TCR beta cDNA library carried unique molecular identifiers. A single record per CDR3 protein comes from TCRdb applying MiXCR to the PCR reads. The profile shows roughly 800,000 distinct CDR3 sequences, around 50% of them singletons. These receptors lack a known antigen. The sample comprised blood. The receptors here all came from a girl between 5 and 17 years old with multiple sclerosis.

J is TRBJ1-5 and V is TRBV12-3 or TRBV12-4; D is unclear. Trimming took 4 bases from V and 6 from J, leaving 7 bases between them. The CDR3 covers 12 residues. In DNA form, the CDR3 reads TGTGCCAGCAGTTACCCCGGTCAGCCCCAGCATTTT. Its protein product is CASSYPGQPQHF.

The J gene is TRBJ2-3, the V gene TRBV7-3, with unresolved D. Trimming removed 3 bases at V and 2 bases at J, with 12 bases between. This CDR3 spans 15 amino acids. The V gene's germline CDR1 is SGHTA and CDR2 FQGTGA. The CDR3 coding sequence is TGTGCCAGCAGCTTTTCTGCACGGATCACAGATACGCAGTATTTT. Its translation: CASSFSARITDTQYF.

This clonotype was observed a single time. This chain connects TRBV5-1 to TRBJ1-1; D ambiguous. Germline V gene data show CDR1 as SGHRS and CDR2 as YFSETQ. This CDR3 has 16 residues. V was trimmed by 0 bases and J by 1 base, leaving 13 bases between them. In DNA, the CDR3 is TGCGCCAGCAGCTTGGATGGGTGGGTAGCGAACACTGAAGCTTTCTTT. Amino acids: CASSLDGWVANTEAFF.

The chain links TRBV10-3 to TRBJ2-5; 7 bases are a match to TRBD2. V shed 0 bases and J 0 bases; nucleotides not matched to a gene: 4. The CDR3 has 16 residues. Germline V gene lookup returns CDR1 ENHRY and CDR2 SYGVKD. This CDR3 reads CAISESLRGYQETQYF. DNA for the CDR3: TGTGCCATCAGTGAGTCGTTGCGGGGGTACCAAGAGACCCAGTACTTC.

Of note for this clonotype: An end of the junction does not agree with germline; a read error may underlie this. The CDR3 nucleotides read TGTGCCAGCAGTACCTGGACAGGGGGCATGAACGCTGAAGCTTTCTTT. Protein sequence: CASSTWTGGMNAEAFF. The rearrangement uses TRBV6-5 and TRBJ1-1; 11 bases are a match to TRBD1. CDR3 length equals 16 residues. Germline CDR1 reads MNHEY; CDR2 reads SVGAGI.

This clonotype has just one count. The chain recombines TRBV6-5 with TRBJ1-2; the D is unclear. Germline CDR1 is MNHEY and CDR2 is SVGAGI. V was shortened by 2 bases and J by 2 bases, with 18 bases between the two germline ends. The CDR3 is 17 residues long. As DNA, the CDR3 is TGTGCCAGCAGTTACCAAACCGGGCTATTTGGAAACTATGGCTACACCTTC. Encoded protein: CASSYQTGLFGNYGYTF.

This rearrangement joins TRBV2 to TRBJ2-7; no clear D gene. Germline-derived CDR1 and CDR2 are SNHLY and FYNNEI. The V end lost 3 bases, the J end lost 3 bases, and 9 bases lay between the germline ends. The CDR3 consists of 13 residues. CDR3 in amino acids: CASSERWGYEQYF. DNA for the CDR3: TGTGCCAGCAGTGAGCGTTGGGGCTACGAGCAGTACTTC. Looking up the rest from reference TRBV2 and TRBJ2-7 gives the full variable domain: EPEVTQTPSHQVTQMGQEVILRCVPISNHLYFYWYRQILGQKVEFLVSFYNNEISEKSEIFDDQFSVERPDGSNFTLKIRSTKLEDSAMYFCASSERWGYEQYFGPGTRLTVT.

The V gene is TRBV24-1, the J gene TRBJ2-5; D is perhaps TRBD2 (5 bases). The germline V gene encodes CDR1 KGHDR and CDR2 SFDVKD. Trimming took 5 bases from V and 0 from J, leaving 12 bases between them. The CDR3 sequence is 15 residues long. The CDR3 protein is CATSAGTRYQETQYF. The DNA for the CDR3 is TGTGCCACCAGTGCGGGAACCAGGTACCAAGAGACCCAGTACTTC.